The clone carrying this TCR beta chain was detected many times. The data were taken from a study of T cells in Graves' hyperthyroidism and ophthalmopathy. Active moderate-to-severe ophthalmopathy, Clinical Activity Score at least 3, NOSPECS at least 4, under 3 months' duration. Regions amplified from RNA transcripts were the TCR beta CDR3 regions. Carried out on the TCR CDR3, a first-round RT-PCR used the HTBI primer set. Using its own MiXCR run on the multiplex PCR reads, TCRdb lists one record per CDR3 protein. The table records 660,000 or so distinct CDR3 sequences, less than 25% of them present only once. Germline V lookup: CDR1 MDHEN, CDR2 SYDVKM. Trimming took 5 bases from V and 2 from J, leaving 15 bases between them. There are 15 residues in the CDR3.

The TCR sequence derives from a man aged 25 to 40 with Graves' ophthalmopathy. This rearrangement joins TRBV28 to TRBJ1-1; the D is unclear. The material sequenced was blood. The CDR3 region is CASSPRGVGNTEAFF. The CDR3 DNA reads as TGTGCCAGCAGTCCACGCGGGGTAGGAAACACTGAAGCTTTCTTT.